This TCR beta chain was observed in a study of Ad26.COV2.S vaccination and SARS-CoV-2 variants. Libraries were prepared by immunoSEQ multiplex PCR; TCRdb keeps only in-frame clonotypes and omits some of them. The table records about 320,000 clones, around 81% of them present only once. Germline assignment: CDR1 SGHRS and CDR2 YFSETQ. Germline trimming cut 4 bases from V and 6 bases from J; bases unmatched to any gene: 14. This CDR3 spans 18 amino acids. Documented treatment: roughly 18 received Ad26.COV2.S at low or high dose, single or two shots; 5 received placebo; per-sample allocation not given. Samples analyzed were those drawn on day 63 after the first vaccine or placebo injection.

The rearrangement joins TRBV5-1 to TRBJ2-2, with 11 nucleotides matching TRBD1. The source is a person between 18 and 59 years old who received the Ad26.COV2.S COVID-19 vaccine or a placebo. The sample here was peripheral blood, taken in a trial of Ad26.COV2.S vaccine versus placebo. CDR3 sequence (DNA): TGCGCCAGCAGCCCGGGACAGGGGGGCCCCCCCAACGCCGGGGAGCTGTTTTTT. This sequence encodes CASSPGQGGPPNAGELFF.